This TCR beta chain comes out of a study of blood T cell repertoires in COVID-19. Germline V gene sequence: CDR1 SGHAT, CDR2 FQNNGV. The length of the CDR3 is 14 residues. V dropped 7 bases and J dropped 2; count of bases not matched to a gene: 4. Profiling relied on immunoSEQ multiplex PCR, and the TCRdb table lists in-frame clones only, not all of them. The profile shows more than 65,000 clones, around nine tenths of them singletons. This TCR came from a woman aged 80 or older with active or convalescent COVID-19. Input material: peripheral blood. This chain uses TRBV11-2 with TRBJ2-7, with TRBD2 matching over 11 bases. In DNA, the CDR3 is TGTGCCAGCACCCCGGGACTAGCGGCCTACGAGCAGTACTTC. Its protein product is CASTPGLAAYEQYF.